These 29 T cell receptor beta chains came from one sample sequenced in a study of cytomegalovirus exposure and HLA in healthy donors. This table comes from immunoSEQ multiplex PCR, and its TCRdb copy is limited to in-frame clones, with some not included. The sample contains under 110,000 clones, 88% of which appear only once. The specimen sequenced was PBMCs. These receptors were obtained from a woman between 18 and 29 years old in good health and CMV-seropositive.

For the CDR3, the DNA is TGCGCCAGCAGCCAGACAGGGATGGGCACTGAAGCTTTCTTT. Residues: CASSQTGMGTEAFF. This chain links TRBV4-1 with TRBJ1-1, with 7 bases that match TRBD1. The CDR3 consists of 14 residues. V trimming: 3 bases; J trimming: 4 bases; junction bases outside the gene matches: 5. Germline values: CDR1 MGHRA, CDR2 YSYEKL.

This clone appeared a single time. The rearrangement joins TRBV11-2 to TRBJ2-1, with D tentatively TRBD2 (6 bases). Trimming shortened V by 2 bases and J by 5 bases, and 13 bases separated the two germline ends. The CDR3 totals 15 residues. CDR1 SGHAT and CDR2 FQNNGV come from the germline V gene. CDR3 amino acids: CASSLRTSGDNEQFF. Written as DNA, the CDR3 is TGTGCCAGCAGCTTAAGGACATCGGGGGACAATGAGCAGTTCTTC.

This sequence joins TRBV18 and TRBJ2-6; D remains unclear. The CDR3 has 18 residues. The germline CDR1 and CDR2 sequences are KGHSH and LQKENI. V gave up 2 bases and J gave up 0 bases, with 14 bases separating them. The CDR3 here is CASSPEWQVRSGANVLTF. CDR3 bases: TGTGCCAGCTCACCAGAGTGGCAGGTTCGCTCTGGGGCCAACGTCCTGACTTTC.

This chain links TRBV7-9 with TRBJ1-2; D is unresolved. Germline CDR1 and CDR2: SEHNR and FQNEAQ (reference sequence). V lost 6 bases and J lost 3, with 5 bases in between. There are 11 residues in the CDR3. The CDR3 region is CASRQDYGYTF. For the CDR3, the DNA is TGTGCCAGCAGACAAGACTATGGCTACACCTTC.

The rearrangement joins TRBV5-5 to TRBJ2-7; 9 nucleotides agree with TRBD1. From germline, CDR1 is SGHKS and CDR2 YYEKEE (reference sequence). The CDR3 has 16 residues. The J segment lost 5 bases and the V segment lost 1 base, leaving 10 bases of the junction unmatched. CDR3 DNA: TGTGCCAGCAGCTTGTTTACAGGGGGCAACTTGGACGAGCAGTACTTC. It translates to CASSLFTGGNLDEQYF.

In regard to this clone: The same CDR3 is also encoded by other DNA sequences in this sample. This chain uses TRBV9 with TRBJ2-5; TRBD1 might be the D (5 bases). The ends were cut back, 2 bases at V and 2 bases at J, with 7 bases in the middle. Germline-derived CDR1 and CDR2 are SGDLS and YYNGEE. This CDR3 has 13 residues. The CDR3 sequence: CASSVTGQETQYF. In DNA, the CDR3 is TGTGCCAGCAGCGTTACAGGACAAGAGACCCAGTACTTC.

The genes are TRBV18 and TRBJ2-7; TRBD1 agrees at 9 bases. There are 16 residues in the CDR3. Germline assignment: CDR1 KGHSH and CDR2 LQKENI. J lost 5 bases, V lost 3 bases, and 11 bases had no gene match. The chain's CDR3 is CASSPASGTGFNEQYV. The CDR3 region has the DNA TGTGCCAGCTCACCGGCCTCCGGGACAGGGTTCAACGAGCAGTACGTC.

The V call is TRBV28, the J call TRBJ2-7; the match to TRBD1 covers 9 bases. The CDR3 has 15 residues. Germline V gene lookup returns CDR1 MDHEN and CDR2 SYDVKM. The J segment lost 9 bases and the V segment lost 6 bases, leaving 15 bases of the junction unmatched. CDR3 loop: CASRGGTGYRSGQYF. The CDR3, as DNA: TGTGCCAGCAGAGGCGGGACAGGGTATAGATCAGGGCAGTACTTC.

This clone appeared many times. The rearrangement uses TRBV15 and TRBJ1-1; D gene ambiguous. V was clipped by 0 bases and J by 1 base, with 6 bases between them. The germline gives CDR1 LNHNV, CDR2 YYDKDF (reference sequence). The CDR3 covers 14 residues. The CDR3 sequence is CATSRDQENTEAFF. DNA of the CDR3: TGTGCCACCAGCAGAGATCAGGAGAACACTGAAGCTTTCTTT.

The J gene is TRBJ2-3, the V gene TRBV11-2; 8 nucleotides align to TRBD2. This CDR3 region has 15 residues. The V and J ends lost 6 bases and 0 bases, in that order; junction bases with no gene match: 5. In germline, CDR1 is SGHAT, CDR2 FQNNGV. CDR3 nucleotide sequence: TGTGCCAGCAGATTACTAGCGGCTAGCACAGATACGCAGTATTTT. It encodes CASRLLAASTDTQYF. Using reference TRBV11-2 and TRBJ2-3 for the parts outside the CDR3, the full variable domain is EAGVAQSPRYKIIEKRQSVAFWCNPISGHATLYWYQQILGQGPKLLIQFQNNGVVDDSQLPKDRFSAERLKGVDSTLKIQPAKLEDSAVYLCASRLLAASTDTQYFGPGTRLTVL.

This rearrangement joins TRBV10-3 to TRBJ1-5, with 9 nucleotides matching TRBD1. CDR1 and CDR2 from the germline V gene are ENHRY and SYGVKD. This CDR3 is 14 amino acids long. V lost 6 bases and J lost 5; bases outside the gene matches: 5. This CDR3 is CAIRGGQGHQPQHF. The CDR3 nucleotides are TGTGCCATCAGAGGGGGACAGGGACATCAGCCCCAGCATTTT.

This sequence joins TRBV9 and TRBJ1-4; weak D call: TRBD1 (6 bases). V was shortened by 3 bases and J by 5 bases, with 11 bases between the two germline ends. CDR1 and CDR2 (germline): SGDLS, YYNGEE. The CDR3 is 14 residues long. The CDR3 loop is CASSGGTGNEKLFF. In DNA form, the CDR3 reads TGTGCCAGCAGCGGGGGAACAGGGAATGAAAAACTGTTTTTT.

CDR3 residues: CASSTGLAKERSYGQYV. As DNA, the CDR3 is TGTGCCAGCAGCACCGGACTAGCCAAGGAACGCTCCTACGGGCAGTACGTC. The genes are TRBV5-6 and TRBJ2-7, with 8 bases fitting TRBD2. In germline, CDR1 is SGHDT, CDR2 YYEEEE. This CDR3 comprises 17 residues.

The chain is built from TRBV5-1 and TRBJ2-5; D not certain. V lost 4 bases, J lost 0 bases, and 4 bases lay in between. The CDR3 is made up of 12 amino acids. Germline assignment: CDR1 SGHRS and CDR2 YFSETQ. The CDR3 bases are TGCGCCAGCAGCCCTAACCAAGAGACCCAGTACTTC. The encoded protein is CASSPNQETQYF.

The chain couples TRBV7-2 to TRBJ2-3, with D hard to call. Trimming removed 3 bases from V and 4 bases from J, with 2 bases in between. This CDR3 contains 11 residues. Per the germline V gene, CDR1 is SGHTA and CDR2 is FQGNSA. The CDR3 is CASSFSDTQYF. CDR3 coding DNA: TGTGCCAGCAGCTTCTCAGATACGCAGTATTTT. Variable domain in full (rest from reference TRBV7-2 and TRBJ2-3): GAGVSQSPSNKVTEKGKDVELRCDPISGHTALYWYRQSLGQGLEFLIYFQGNSAPDKSGLPSDRFSAERTGGSVSTLTIQRTQQEDSAVYLCASSFSDTQYFGPGTRLTVL.

V is TRBV18 and J is TRBJ2-5; maybe TRBD2 (7 bases). The ends were cut back, 2 bases at V and 4 bases at J, with 14 bases in the middle. From germline, CDR1 is KGHSH and CDR2 LQKENI. This CDR3 has 15 residues. CDR3 sequence: CASSPMAGEGETQYF. As DNA, the CDR3 is TGTGCCAGCTCACCAATGGCAGGGGAGGGAGAGACCCAGTACTTC.

The chain carries TRBV7-9 and TRBJ1-5; 8 bases align to TRBD1. The CDR3 is 14 amino acids. Per germline, CDR1 SEHNR and CDR2 FQNEAQ (reference sequence). The J segment lost 7 bases and the V segment lost 4 bases, leaving 6 bases of the junction unmatched. Here the CDR3 DNA reads TGTGCCAGCAGCTACACAGGGGGACCACAGCCCCAGCATTTT. Translation: CASSYTGGPQPQHF.

The genes are TRBV2 and TRBJ2-1; the match to TRBD1 covers 9 bases. The junction had 9 bases not matched to a gene; V was cut back by 6 bases and J by 3 bases. The CDR3 is made up of 16 amino acids. The V gene's germline CDR1 is SNHLY and CDR2 FYNNEI. CDR3 coding DNA: TGTGCCAGCAGCACTTCCGGGACAGGGTACTACAATGAGCAGTTCTTC. This encodes CASSTSGTGYYNEQFF.

This clone was recorded a few times. The chain carries TRBV19 and TRBJ1-2; weak D call: TRBD1 (5 bases). The germline CDR1 and CDR2 sequences are LNHDA and SQIVND (reference sequence). Trimming stripped 3 bases from V and 4 bases from J, with 12 bases between. The CDR3 length is 14 residues. The CDR3 here is CASSIPGRVYGYTF. CDR3 DNA: TGTGCCAGTAGTATTCCAGGCAGGGTCTATGGCTACACCTTC.

The chain joins TRBV28 to TRBJ1-5, with D possibly TRBD1 on 5 matching bases. Deletions cut 6 bases from V and 5 bases from J, with 11 bases between. This CDR3 is 13 amino acids long. Per germline, CDR1 MDHEN and CDR2 SYDVKM. The CDR3 is CASRHTGDQPQHF. The DNA for the CDR3 is TGTGCCAGCAGACATACAGGTGATCAGCCCCAGCATTTT.

This chain uses TRBV11-2 with TRBJ1-5, with TRBD1 matching over 9 bases. Germline assignment: CDR1 SGHAT and CDR2 FQNNGV. CDR3 length: 15 residues. V was clipped by 3 bases and J by 4 bases; unmatched bases: 4. CDR3 sequence (DNA): TGTGCCAGCAGCTTGACTGACAGGGGGAATCAGCCCCAGCATTTT. Translating gives CASSLTDRGNQPQHF.

The chain joins TRBV4-1 to TRBJ1-1, with a possible D match to TRBD1 (6 bases). Germline V gene data show CDR1 as MGHRA and CDR2 as YSYEKL. The CDR3 has 15 amino acids. The V end lost 1 base, the J end lost 4 bases, and 13 bases lay between the germline ends. The CDR3 region has the DNA TGCGCCAGCAGCCAAGTCGGCACAGGGACCACTGAAGCTTTCTTT. Translation gives CASSQVGTGTTEAFF.

The chain carries TRBV2 and TRBJ2-1; 10 bases are shared with TRBD2. The trim removed 8 bases at V and 4 bases at J, leaving 2 bases unmatched. The CDR3 length is 13 residues. Germline V gives CDR1 SNHLY, CDR2 FYNNEI. The CDR3 region has the DNA TGTGCCAGCGGACTAGCGGAGTACAATGAGCAGTTCTTC. It yields the protein CASGLAEYNEQFF.

CDR3 sequence (DNA): TGTGCCAGCAGCTTACAGGGGGAGTATCAGCCCCAGCATTTT. This translates into CASSLQGEYQPQHF. The rearrangement joins TRBV7-2 to TRBJ1-5; 7 bases align to TRBD1. The ends lost 2 bases at V and 5 bases at J; junction bases unmatched: 3. The germline V gene encodes CDR1 SGHTA and CDR2 FQGNSA. This CDR3 contains 14 residues.

This clone came up a few times. The chain recombines TRBV28 with TRBJ2-7; D is possibly TRBD1 (6 bases). This CDR3 has 13 amino acids. V was pared by 5 bases and J by 7 bases, with 15 bases between. The germline V gene encodes CDR1 MDHEN and CDR2 SYDVKM. The CDR3 here is CASSVQGSGEQYF. Here the CDR3 DNA reads TGTGCCAGCAGTGTTCAGGGGTCGGGGGAGCAGTACTTC.

The chain joins TRBV6-1 to TRBJ2-1; weak D call: TRBD2 (6 bases). The CDR3 has 13 residues. V lost 4 bases, J lost 9 bases, and 13 bases lay in between. Germline CDR1 MNHNS, CDR2 SASEGT. The CDR3 bases are TGTGCCAGCAGTGCACCCTCGGGGGTTGAGCAGTTCTTC. It translates to CASSAPSGVEQFF.

In this sample, this clone turned up once. The CDR3 DNA reads TGTGCCAGCAGTTCAATACAGGGGGTAGCCAAAAACATTCAGTACTTC. Translation: CASSSIQGVAKNIQYF. The rearrangement joins TRBV27 to TRBJ2-4; TRBD1 aligns across 8 bases. Germline V gene lookup returns CDR1 MNHEY and CDR2 SMNVEV (reference sequence). With V trimmed by 4 bases and J by 0 bases, 5 bases remained unmatched. The CDR3 runs 16 residues.

This chain links TRBV11-2 with TRBJ1-4; possibly TRBD1 for D (6 bases). The CDR3 has 16 amino acids. V dropped 2 bases and J dropped 8 bases, with 18 bases sitting between them. Germline-derived CDR1 and CDR2 are SGHAT and FQNNGV. The CDR3 loop is CASSLNPGQPNEKLFF. The CDR3 region has the DNA TGTGCCAGCAGCTTAAATCCAGGACAGCCGAACGAAAAACTGTTTTTT.

The chain combines TRBV5-1 with TRBJ2-1, with 12 bases fitting TRBD2. Trimming removed 2 bases from V and 4 bases from J; junction bases left unmatched: 4. Germline V gene lookup returns CDR1 SGHRS and CDR2 YFSETQ. The CDR3 extends over 16 amino acids. CDR3 nucleotides: TGCGCCAGCAGCTTAGTTCTAGCGGGGGGGTACAATGAGCAGTTCTTC. It yields the protein CASSLVLAGGYNEQFF.